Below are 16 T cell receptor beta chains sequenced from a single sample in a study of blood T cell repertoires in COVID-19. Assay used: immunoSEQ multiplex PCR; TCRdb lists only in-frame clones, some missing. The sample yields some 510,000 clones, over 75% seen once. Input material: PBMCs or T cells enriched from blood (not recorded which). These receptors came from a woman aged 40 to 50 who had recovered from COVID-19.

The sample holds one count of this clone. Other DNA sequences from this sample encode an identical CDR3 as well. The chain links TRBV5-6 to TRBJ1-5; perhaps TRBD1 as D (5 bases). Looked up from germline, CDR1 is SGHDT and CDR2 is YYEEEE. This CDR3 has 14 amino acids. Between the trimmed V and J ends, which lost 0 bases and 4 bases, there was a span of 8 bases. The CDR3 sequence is CASSLAGSNQPQHF. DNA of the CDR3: TGTGCCAGCAGCTTGGCAGGGTCGAATCAGCCCCAGCATTTT.

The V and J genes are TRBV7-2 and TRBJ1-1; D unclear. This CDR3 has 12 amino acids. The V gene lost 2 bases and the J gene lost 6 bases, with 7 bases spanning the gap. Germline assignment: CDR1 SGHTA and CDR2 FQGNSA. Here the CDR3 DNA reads TGTGCCAGCAGCTTAATGACTCCTGAAGCTTTCTTT. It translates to CASSLMTPEAFF.

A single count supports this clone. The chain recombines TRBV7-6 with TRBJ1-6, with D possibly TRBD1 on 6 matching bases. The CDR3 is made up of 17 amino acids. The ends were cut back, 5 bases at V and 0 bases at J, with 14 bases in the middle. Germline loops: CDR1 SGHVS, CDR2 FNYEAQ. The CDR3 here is CASSRTDRSSYNSPLHF. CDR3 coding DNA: TGTGCCAGCAGCCGTACCGACAGGAGCTCCTATAATTCACCCCTCCACTTT.

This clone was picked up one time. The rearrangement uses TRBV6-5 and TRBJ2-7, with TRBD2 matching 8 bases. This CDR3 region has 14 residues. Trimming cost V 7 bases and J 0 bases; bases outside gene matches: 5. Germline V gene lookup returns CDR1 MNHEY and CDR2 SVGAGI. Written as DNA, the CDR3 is TGTGCCAGCACCCGAGGGACTAGCTCCTACGAGCAGTACTTC. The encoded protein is CASTRGTSSYEQYF.

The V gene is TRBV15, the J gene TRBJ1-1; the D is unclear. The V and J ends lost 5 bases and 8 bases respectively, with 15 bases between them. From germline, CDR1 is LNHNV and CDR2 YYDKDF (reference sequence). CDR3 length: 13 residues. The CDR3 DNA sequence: TGTGCCACCAGCTCACATTCCGGGATCGAAGCTTTCTTT. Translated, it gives CATSSHSGIEAFF.

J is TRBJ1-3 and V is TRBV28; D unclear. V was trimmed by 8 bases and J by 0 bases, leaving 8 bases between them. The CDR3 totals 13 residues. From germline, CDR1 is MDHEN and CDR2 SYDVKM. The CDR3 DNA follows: TGTGCCAGCCGCACAGCCTCTGGAAACACCATATATTTT. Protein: CASRTASGNTIYF.

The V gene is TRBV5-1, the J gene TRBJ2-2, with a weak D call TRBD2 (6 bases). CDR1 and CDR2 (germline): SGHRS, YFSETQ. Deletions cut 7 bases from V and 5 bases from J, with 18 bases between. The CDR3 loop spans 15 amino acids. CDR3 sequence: CASPMGRDKTGELFF. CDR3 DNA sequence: TGCGCCAGCCCTATGGGGCGGGATAAGACCGGGGAGCTGTTTTTT.

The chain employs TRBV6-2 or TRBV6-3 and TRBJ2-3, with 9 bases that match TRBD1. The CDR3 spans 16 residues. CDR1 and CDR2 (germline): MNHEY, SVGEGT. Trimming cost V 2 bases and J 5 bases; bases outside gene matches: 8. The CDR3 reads CASSYAGQGTVDTQYF. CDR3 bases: TGTGCCAGCAGTTACGCAGGACAGGGGACAGTAGATACGCAGTATTTT.

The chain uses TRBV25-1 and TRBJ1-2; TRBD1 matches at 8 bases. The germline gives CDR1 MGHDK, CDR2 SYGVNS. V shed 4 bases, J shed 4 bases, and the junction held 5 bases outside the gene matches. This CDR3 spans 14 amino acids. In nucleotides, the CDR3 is TGTGCCAGCAGTGTTCCGGGACAGGTCTATGGCTACACCTTC. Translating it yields CASSVPGQVYGYTF.

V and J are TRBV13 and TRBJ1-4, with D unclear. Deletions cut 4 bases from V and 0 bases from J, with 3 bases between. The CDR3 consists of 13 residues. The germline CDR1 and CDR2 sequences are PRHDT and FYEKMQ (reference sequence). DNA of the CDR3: TGTGCCAGCAGCTCTTCAACTAATGAAAAACTGTTTTTT. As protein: CASSSSTNEKLFF.

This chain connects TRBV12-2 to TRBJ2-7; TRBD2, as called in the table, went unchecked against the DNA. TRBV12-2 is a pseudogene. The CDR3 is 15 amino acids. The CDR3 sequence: CASRFPGTSGYEQYF. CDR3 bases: TGTGCAAGTCGCTTCCCGGGGACTAGCGGATACGAGCAGTACTTC.

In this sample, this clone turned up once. The CDR3: CASSLYLGNTIYF. CDR3 nucleotides: TGTGCCAGCAGCCTGTATCTTGGAAACACCATATATTTT. This rearrangement joins TRBV7-9 to TRBJ1-3; D not resolved. Germline-derived CDR1 and CDR2 are SEHNR and FQNEAQ (reference sequence). CDR3 length equals 13 residues. V shed 5 bases and J shed 3 bases, with 8 bases lying between them.

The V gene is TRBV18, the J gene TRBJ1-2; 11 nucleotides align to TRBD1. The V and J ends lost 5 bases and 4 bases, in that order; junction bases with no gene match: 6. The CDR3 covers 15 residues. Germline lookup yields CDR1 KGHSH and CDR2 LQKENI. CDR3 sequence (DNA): TGTGCCAGCTCAGAGCCGGGACAGGGGGGCTATGGCTACACCTTC. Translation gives CASSEPGQGGYGYTF.

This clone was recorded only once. The CDR3 sequence: CASSSRQGDQPQHF. The CDR3 DNA follows: TGTGCCAGCAGCTCTAGACAGGGAGATCAGCCCCAGCATTTT. This chain connects TRBV7-2 to TRBJ1-5; 7 nucleotides align to TRBD1. The germline CDR1 and CDR2 sequences are SGHTA and FQGNSA. With 4 bases clipped from V and 5 bases from J, the junction kept 5 bases outside the gene matches. CDR3 length: 14 amino acids.

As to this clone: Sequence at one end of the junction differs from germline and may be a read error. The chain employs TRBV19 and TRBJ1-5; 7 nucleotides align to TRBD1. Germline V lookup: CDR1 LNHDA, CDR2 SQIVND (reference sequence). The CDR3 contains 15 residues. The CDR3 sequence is CASTKGARSNRPQHF. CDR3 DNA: TGTGCCAGTACGAAGGGGGCGCGAAGCAATCGGCCCCAGCATTTT.

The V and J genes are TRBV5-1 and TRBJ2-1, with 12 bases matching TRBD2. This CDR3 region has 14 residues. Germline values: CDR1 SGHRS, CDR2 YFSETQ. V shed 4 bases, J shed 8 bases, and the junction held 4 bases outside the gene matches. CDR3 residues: CASSVTSGSHEQFF. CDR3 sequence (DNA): TGCGCCAGCAGCGTGACTAGCGGGAGCCATGAGCAGTTCTTC.